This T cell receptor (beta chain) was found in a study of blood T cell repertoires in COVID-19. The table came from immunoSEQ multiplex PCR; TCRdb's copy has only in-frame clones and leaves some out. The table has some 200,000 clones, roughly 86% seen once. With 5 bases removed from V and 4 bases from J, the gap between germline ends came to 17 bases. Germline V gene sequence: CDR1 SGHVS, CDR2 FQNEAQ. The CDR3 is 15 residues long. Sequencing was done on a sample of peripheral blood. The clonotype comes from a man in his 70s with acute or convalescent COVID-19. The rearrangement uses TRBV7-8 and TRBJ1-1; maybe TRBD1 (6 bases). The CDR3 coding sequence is TGTGCCAGCAGCCAGTGGAACAGGGTGGTCACTGAAGCTTTCTTT. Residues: CASSQWNRVVTEAFF.